The present entry profiles one T cell receptor (beta chain) with its context. The CDR3 contains 12 residues. With 4 bases removed from V and 8 bases from J, the gap between germline ends came to 11 bases. Germline CDR1 is SGDLS and CDR2 is YYNGEE. This sample is drawn from a study of blood T cell repertoires in COVID-19. Study-level background: Samples representing acute and convalescent COVID-19 were sourced from the United States, Italy and Spain. T cells, B-cell-depleted T cells, or PBMCs supplied cDNA or gDNA.

Method: immunoSEQ multiplex PCR; TCRdb's copy keeps in-frame clones and lacks some. Of 200,000 to 300,000 clones in the sample, 75% to 85% are singletons; the top ten hold over 4.5%. V is TRBV9 and J is TRBJ2-3; D may be TRBD1 (5 bases). This sequence originates from a human donor in a cohort sampled during active COVID-19. Sequences were obtained from peripheral blood. CDR3 nucleotides: TGTGCCAGCAGCCTACAGGACCCTACGCAGTATTTT. Translating gives CASSLQDPTQYF. Supplemented by reference TRBV9 and TRBJ2-3, the full variable domain reads DSGVTQTPKHLITATGQRVTLRCSPRSGDLSVYWYQQSLDQGLQFLIQYYNGEERAKGNILERFSAQQFPDLHSELNLSSLELGDSALYFCASSLQDPTQYFGPGTRLTVL.